The clone carrying this T cell receptor beta chain was seen ten or more times. Its target is unknown. Profiling that covered TCR beta VDJ and CDR3 relied on genomic DNA as its template. Each CDR3 protein is one row after TCRdb ran MiXCR on the reads. The sample has 250,000 to 300,000 distinct CDR3 sequences, around 60% seen once. The source of the sample is a study of CD8+CD57+ T cells in acquired aplastic anemia. Overall study results and limits: The same twenty-nine CD8+ CDR3 sequences occurred in patients and in controls.

There are 13 residues in the CDR3. Between the trimmed V and J ends, which lost 3 bases and 7 bases, there was a span of 13 bases. Per the germline V gene, CDR1 is DFQATT and CDR2 is SNEGSKA (reference sequence). Material for sequencing was sorted CD4+, CD8+, or CD8+CD57+ T cells (not recorded which) from PBMCs. This receptor was obtained from a human donor with severe aplastic anemia or a healthy control (not recorded which). The gene calls are TRBV20-1 and TRBJ1-5, with D possibly TRBD1 on 5 matching bases. CDR3 loop: CSASPGGDQPQHF. The CDR3 bases are TGCAGTGCTAGCCCGGGCGGGGACCAGCCCCAGCATTTT.